This T cell receptor beta chain was obtained from a study of T cells in narcolepsy. Study findings and constraints: Autoreactive HCRT-specific and TRIB2-specific clonotypes were marked in same-patient CSF-versus-blood CD4+ comparisons.

The method was immunoSEQ multiplex PCR; TCRdb's version includes in-frame clones alone and lacks a portion of them. Seen here are about 14,000 clones, about 89% observed once, and the top ten hold less than 2%. This clone was counted a few times. The antigen remains unidentified. This clonotype was sampled from a human donor with narcolepsy. The sample was CD45RA- memory CD4+ T cells from PBMCs.

The chain's CDR3 is CASSSPAGGQTSGNTIYF. CDR3 in DNA: TGTGCCAGCAGTTCACCAGCTGGAGGACAGACCTCTGGAAACACCATATATTTT. The chain joins TRBV28 to TRBJ1-3, with D perhaps TRBD1 (6 bases). This CDR3 region has 18 residues. Germline loops: CDR1 MDHEN, CDR2 SYDVKM. Deletions cut 4 bases from V and 0 bases from J, with 19 bases between. Drawing the rest from reference TRBV28 and TRBJ1-3, the complete variable domain is DVKVTQSSRYLVKRTGEKVFLECVQDMDHENMFWYRQDPGLGLRLIYFSYDVKMKEKGDIPEGYSVSREKKERFSLILESASTNQTSMYLCASSSPAGGQTSGNTIYFGEGSWLTVV.